The rows below give T cell receptor beta chains drawn from one sample of a study of early T cells in non-severe SARS-CoV-2 infection. One entry per CDR3 protein results from TCRdb running MiXCR on the 5' RACE reads. The table includes just under 60,000 distinct CDR3 sequences, 6% to 8.5% detected once. Sequencing was performed on whole blood. The receptors were gathered from an adult who was a healthcare worker with PCR-confirmed SARS-CoV-2 infection or an uninfected control (not recorded which). CDR3s include the opening cysteine and the closing phenylalanine or tryptophan. A D gene is named only where the DNA matches it firmly. Only some rows state a clone size, as once, few, many or a class for expanded clones.

D gene,V gene,J gene,clone size,CDR3 DNA,CDR3 protein
.,TRBV7-2,TRBJ1-4,few,TGTGCCAGCAGCTTAGGGGGCACTAATGAAAAACTGTTTTTT,CASSLGGTNEKLFF
TRBD1,TRBV7-2,TRBJ2-3,many,TGTGCCAGCAGCGGGGGACAGGGGGCGAATACGCAGTATTTT,CASSGGQGANTQYF
TRBD1,TRBV20-1,TRBJ1-6,few,TGCAGTGCTAGGATCCGGGACAGGGATAATTCACCCCTCCACTTT,CSARIRDRDNSPLHF
.,TRBV5-4,TRBJ2-3,many,TGTGCCAGCAGCTCACAGACCGGGCTCCCGAACACGGTCACGCAGTATTTT,CASSSQTGLPNTVTQYF
TRBD2,TRBV7-6,TRBJ2-1,.,TGTGCCAGCAGCTTACAAGCGGGAGGCACCTACAATGAGCAGTTCTTC,CASSLQAGGTYNEQFF
.,TRBV19,TRBJ2-2,.,TGTGTCAGTACCCAAGACAGGACCGGGGAGCTGTTTTTT,CVSTQDRTGELFF
.,TRBV11-2,TRBJ2-5,many,TGTGCCAGCAGCTTCTTACCCCGGGATCAAGAGACCCAGTACTTC,CASSFLPRDQETQYF
.,TRBV7-8,TRBJ2-7,many,TGTGCCAGCAGCTTAGGGAGGGACTACGAGCAGTACTTC,CASSLGRDYEQYF
.,TRBV5-1,TRBJ2-3,.,TGCGCCAGCAGCCTCCTTTCACAGAATACGCAGTATTTT,CASSLLSQNTQYF
.,TRBV28,TRBJ2-3,many,TGTGCCAGCAGTCTCCCGGGTAGGGCAGATACGCAGTATTTT,CASSLPGRADTQYF
.,TRBV3-1,TRBJ2-5,few,TGTGCCAGCAGCCCCCCTGGACCCTTACGGGAGACCCAGTACTTC,CASSPPGPLRETQYF
TRBD1,TRBV20-1,TRBJ1-2,many,TGCAGTGCTAGCCCCCCCGGGACAGAAGGGTCCTATGGCTACACCTTC,CSASPPGTEGSYGYTF